This T cell receptor (beta chain) was sequenced in a study of T cells in Graves' hyperthyroidism and ophthalmopathy. Whole-study results and caveats: Most expanded thyroid clonotypes above 0.001 recurred in blood. Ophthalmopathy prediction by the model preceded onset by a median roughly 6 months.

This clonotype was recorded many times. Its cognate antigen is unknown. Patients showing uncontrolled infection, other autoimmune disease, pregnancy or lactation were ineligible. Fresh peripheral blood, roughly 10 ml of it, supplied the PBMCs. From RNA transcripts, TCR beta CDR3 regions were amplified. TCR CDR3 regions were first amplified by RT-PCR with HTBI primers. TCRdb re-analysed the multiplex PCR reads in MiXCR, keeping a single row per CDR3 protein. Found here are roughly 290,000 distinct CDR3 sequences, about 13% of them singletons; the top ten hold 7% to 9%. This TCR was sampled from a woman between 40 and 50 years old with Graves' hyperthyroidism. The sequenced sample was blood.

Here the CDR3 reads CASRPHTPRGINYGYTF. DNA of the CDR3: TGTGCCAGCAGACCTCATACGCCCAGGGGGATTAACTATGGCTACACCTTC. The chain uses TRBV28 and TRBJ1-2; 7 nucleotides agree with TRBD1. Germline CDR1 reads MDHEN; CDR2 reads SYDVKM. This CDR3 comprises 17 residues. V shed 6 bases, J shed 1 base, and the junction held 14 bases outside the gene matches.